Shown below are 12 T cell receptor beta chains from a single sample sequenced in a study of T cells after yellow fever vaccination. TCRdb independently ran MiXCR on the 5' RACE reads; one entry per CDR3 protein. Found here are almost 600,000 distinct CDR3 sequences, approximately 13% of them singletons; the top ten hold over 13%. The sequenced sample was PBMCs, obtained on the day of the yellow fever booster vaccination. The receptors originated from a young man who received the YFV17D yellow fever vaccine.

At least ten counts were recorded for this clonotype. The genes are TRBV2 and TRBJ2-5; the D is unclear. Trimming left V 4 bases short and J 7 bases short, with 4 bases between. Germline V gene sequence: CDR1 SNHLY, CDR2 FYNNEI. The CDR3 sequence is 10 residues long. The DNA for the CDR3 is TGTGCCAGCAGTGTGGGGACCCAGTACTTC. Amino acids: CASSVGTQYF.

This clonotype occurred a few times. The chain combines TRBV7-2 with TRBJ2-7; no reliable D call. V dropped 2 bases and J dropped 3 bases, with 8 bases sitting between them. The CDR3 spans 13 residues. The germline V gene encodes CDR1 SGHTA and CDR2 FQGNSA. The CDR3 region is CASSLQTGYEQYF. The CDR3 nucleotides read TGTGCCAGCAGCTTACAAACGGGCTACGAGCAGTACTTC.

The chain combines TRBV20-1 with TRBJ2-1; D is unresolved. This CDR3 contains 12 residues. Per the germline V gene, CDR1 is DFQATT and CDR2 is SNEGSKA (reference sequence). V was shortened by 3 bases and J by 4 bases, with 7 bases between the two germline ends. CDR3 nucleotides: TGCAGTGCTAGCGGGCAGTACAATGAGCAGTTCTTC. Amino acids: CSASGQYNEQFF.

Only a few counts were recorded for this clonotype. The chain combines TRBV4-1 with TRBJ2-1; 10 bases line up with TRBD2. This CDR3 comprises 15 residues. CDR1 MGHRA and CDR2 YSYEKL come from the germline V gene. V shed 1 base, J shed 8 bases, and the junction held 5 bases outside the gene matches. The CDR3 here is CASSQVQREGHEQFF. The DNA for the CDR3 is TGCGCCAGCAGCCAAGTCCAGCGGGAGGGCCATGAGCAGTTCTTC.

The CDR3, as DNA: TGCTGCGCTAGAGATGGTTCGGCGGGTGGCTCAGATACGCAGTATTTT. Protein sequence: CCARDGSAGGSDTQYF. The chain combines TRBV20-1 with TRBJ2-3, with TRBD2 as a possible D gene (5 bases). The CDR3 has 16 amino acids. CDR1 and CDR2 (germline): DFQATT, SNEGSKA (reference sequence).

The rearrangement uses TRBV20-1 and TRBJ2-7; 11 bases line up with TRBD2. This CDR3 has 15 amino acids. Looked up from germline, CDR1 is DFQATT and CDR2 is SNEGSKA (reference sequence). The J segment lost 3 bases and the V segment lost 2 bases, leaving 6 bases of the junction unmatched. The CDR3 DNA sequence: TGCAGTGCTAGACCTCTTAGCGGGGGGGACTACGAGCAGTACTTC. Amino acids: CSARPLSGGDYEQYF.

In its sample, this clonotype was seen a few times. The chain joins TRBV5-1 to TRBJ2-7, with 10 bases matching TRBD1. The CDR3 is 14 residues long. Unmatched junction bases numbered 7, after V lost 6 bases and J lost 4 bases. The V gene's germline CDR1 is SGHRS and CDR2 YFSETQ. The CDR3 sequence: CASISGTGDYEQYF. CDR3 DNA: TGCGCCAGCATCTCGGGGACAGGGGATTACGAGCAGTACTTC. The full variable domain, rest sourced from reference TRBV5-1 and TRBJ2-7, is KAGVTQTPRYLIKTRGQQVTLSCSPISGHRSVSWYQQTPGQGLQFLFEYFSETQRNKGNFPGRFSGRQFSNSRSEMNVSTLELGDSALYLCASISGTGDYEQYFGPGTRLTVT.

The chain uses TRBV5-4 and TRBJ2-7; TRBD1 or TRBD2 may be the D gene (5 bases each). Germline-derived CDR1 and CDR2 are SGHNT and YYREEE (reference sequence). Trimming took off 0 bases at V and 2 bases at J, with 15 bases between the two ends. The CDR3 has 16 amino acids. CDR3 sequence reads: CASSLEPGTFPYEQYF. As DNA, the CDR3 is TGTGCCAGCAGCTTGGAGCCGGGGACCTTTCCCTACGAGCAGTACTTC. The full variable domain, completed using reference TRBV5-4 and TRBJ2-7, is ETGVTQSPTHLIKTRGQQVTLRCSSQSGHNTVSWYQQALGQGPQFIFQYYREEENGRGNFPPRFSGLQFPNYSSELNVNALELDDSALYLCASSLEPGTFPYEQYFGPGTRLTVT.

V usage is TRBV7-2 and J usage is TRBJ2-4; the D is unclear. V was shortened by 1 base and J by 3 bases, with 7 bases between the two germline ends. The CDR3 is 14 amino acids. Germline-derived CDR1 and CDR2 are SGHTA and FQGNSA. In nucleotides, the CDR3 is TGTGCCAGCAGCTTAGTTGGAGTCAAAAACATTCAGTACTTC. Protein product: CASSLVGVKNIQYF. The full variable domain, its missing parts supplied by reference TRBV7-2 and TRBJ2-4, is GAGVSQSPSNKVTEKGKDVELRCDPISGHTALYWYRQSLGQGLEFLIYFQGNSAPDKSGLPSDRFSAERTGGSVSTLTIQRTQQEDSAVYLCASSLVGVKNIQYFGAGTRLSVL.

This clonotype was observed at least ten times. This rearrangement joins TRBV3-1 to TRBJ2-1; no reliable D call. Trimming removed 1 base from V and 1 base from J, with 5 bases in between. This CDR3 region has 14 residues. The germline V gene has CDR1 LGHDT and CDR2 YNNKEL (reference sequence). The CDR3, as DNA: TGTGCCAGCAGCCAAGTGGGGTCCTACAATGAGCAGTTCTTC. Protein product: CASSQVGSYNEQFF.

Remarks on this clonotype: A junction boundary mismatches the germline segment, possibly from a read error. The chain joins TRBV7-7 to TRBJ2-1, with D maybe TRBD2 (5 bases). Looked up from germline, CDR1 is SSHAT and CDR2 is FNYEAQ (reference sequence). This CDR3 comprises 12 residues. DNA of the CDR3: TGTGCTAGCAGCTTAGCGCTAGGTGAGCAGTTCTTC. Residues: CASSLALGEQFF.

The table lists this clonotype with a few counts. This rearrangement joins TRBV5-1 to TRBJ1-2, with D hard to call. V was pared by 0 bases and J by 3 bases, with 9 bases between. Germline CDR1 reads SGHRS; CDR2 reads YFSETQ. The CDR3 has 14 residues. CDR3 DNA: TGCGCCAGCAGCTTGGGCGGCAAGGACTATGGCTACACCTTC. Its translation: CASSLGGKDYGYTF.